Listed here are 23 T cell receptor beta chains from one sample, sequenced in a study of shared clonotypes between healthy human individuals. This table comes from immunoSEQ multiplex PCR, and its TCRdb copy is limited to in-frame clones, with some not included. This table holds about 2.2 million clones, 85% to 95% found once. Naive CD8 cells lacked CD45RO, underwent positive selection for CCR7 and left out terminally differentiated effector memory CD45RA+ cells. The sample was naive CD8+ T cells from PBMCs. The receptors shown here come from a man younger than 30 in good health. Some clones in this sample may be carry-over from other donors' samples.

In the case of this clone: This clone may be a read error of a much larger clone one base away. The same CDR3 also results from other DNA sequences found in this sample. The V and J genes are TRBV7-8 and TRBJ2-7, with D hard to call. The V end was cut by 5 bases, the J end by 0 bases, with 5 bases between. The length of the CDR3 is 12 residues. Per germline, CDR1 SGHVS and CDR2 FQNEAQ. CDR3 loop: CASSPSSYEQYF. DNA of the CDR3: TGTGCCAGCAGCCCGAGCTCCTACGAGCAGTACTTC. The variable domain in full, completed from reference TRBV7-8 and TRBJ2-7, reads GAGVSQSPRYKVAKRGQDVALRCDPISGHVSLFWYQQALGQGPEFLTYFQNEAQLDKSGLPSDRFFAERPEGSVSTLKIQRTQQEDSAVYLCASSPSSYEQYFGPGTRLTVT.

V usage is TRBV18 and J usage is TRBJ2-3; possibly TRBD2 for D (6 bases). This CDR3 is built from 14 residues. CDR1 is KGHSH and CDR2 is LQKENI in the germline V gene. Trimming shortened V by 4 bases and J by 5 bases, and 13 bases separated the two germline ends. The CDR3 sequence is CASSLRRDGDTQYF. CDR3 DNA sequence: TGTGCCAGCTCACTTCGGAGGGACGGAGATACGCAGTATTTT.

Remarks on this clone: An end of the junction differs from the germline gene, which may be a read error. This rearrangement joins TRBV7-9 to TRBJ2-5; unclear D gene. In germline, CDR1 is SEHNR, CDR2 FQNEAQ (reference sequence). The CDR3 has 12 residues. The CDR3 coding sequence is TGTGTCAGCAGCTTAGGAAGGGAGACCCAGTACTTC. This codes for CVSSLGRETQYF.

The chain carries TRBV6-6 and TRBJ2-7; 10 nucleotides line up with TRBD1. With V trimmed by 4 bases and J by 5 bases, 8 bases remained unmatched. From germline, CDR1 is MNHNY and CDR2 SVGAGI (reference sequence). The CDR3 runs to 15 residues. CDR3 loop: CASSWRGQGIHEQYF. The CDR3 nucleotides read TGTGCCAGCAGTTGGAGGGGACAGGGGATTCACGAGCAGTACTTC.

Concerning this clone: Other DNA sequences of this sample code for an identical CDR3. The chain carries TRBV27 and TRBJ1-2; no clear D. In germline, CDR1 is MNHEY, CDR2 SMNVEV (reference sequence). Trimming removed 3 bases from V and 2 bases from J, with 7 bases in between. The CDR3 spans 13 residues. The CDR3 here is CASSLRQNYGYTF. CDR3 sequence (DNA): TGTGCCAGCAGTTTGCGGCAGAACTATGGCTACACCTTC.

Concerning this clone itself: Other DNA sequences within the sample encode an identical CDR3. The CDR3 protein is CASSLVTSGDNEQFF. CDR3 DNA sequence: TGTGCCAGCAGCTTAGTTACTAGCGGAGACAATGAGCAGTTCTTC. The chain recombines TRBV7-9 with TRBJ2-1; 8 bases agree with TRBD2. The germline gives CDR1 SEHNR, CDR2 FQNEAQ (reference sequence). V shed 1 base, J shed 5 bases, and the junction held 4 bases outside the gene matches. The CDR3 contains 15 residues.

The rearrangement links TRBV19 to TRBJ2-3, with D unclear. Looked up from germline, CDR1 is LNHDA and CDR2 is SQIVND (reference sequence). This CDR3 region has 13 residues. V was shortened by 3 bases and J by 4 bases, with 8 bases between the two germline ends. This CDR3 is CASSIIIADTQYF. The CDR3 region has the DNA TGTGCCAGTAGTATCATAATTGCAGATACGCAGTATTTT.

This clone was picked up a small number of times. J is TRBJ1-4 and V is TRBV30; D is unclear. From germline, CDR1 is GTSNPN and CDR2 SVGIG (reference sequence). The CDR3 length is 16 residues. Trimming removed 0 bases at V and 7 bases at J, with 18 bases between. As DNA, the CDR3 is TGTGCCTGGAGTGTTGGAGGGCACCACTTACCTGAAAAACTGTTTTTT. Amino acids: CAWSVGGHHLPEKLFF.

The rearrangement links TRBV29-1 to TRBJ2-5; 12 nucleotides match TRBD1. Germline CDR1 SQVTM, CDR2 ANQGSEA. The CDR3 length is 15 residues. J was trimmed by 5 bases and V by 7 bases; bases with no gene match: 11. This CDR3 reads CSALPGTGGEETQYF. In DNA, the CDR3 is TGCAGCGCCCTCCCCGGGACAGGGGGCGAGGAGACCCAGTACTTC.

The CDR3 loop reads CASSAGVDEQYF. The CDR3, as DNA: TGTGCCAGCAGCGCCGGAGTGGACGAGCAGTACTTC. The chain employs TRBV9 and TRBJ2-7; the D is unclear. CDR3 length: 12 amino acids. V shed 3 bases and J shed 5 bases, with 9 bases lying between them. Germline V lookup: CDR1 SGDLS, CDR2 YYNGEE.

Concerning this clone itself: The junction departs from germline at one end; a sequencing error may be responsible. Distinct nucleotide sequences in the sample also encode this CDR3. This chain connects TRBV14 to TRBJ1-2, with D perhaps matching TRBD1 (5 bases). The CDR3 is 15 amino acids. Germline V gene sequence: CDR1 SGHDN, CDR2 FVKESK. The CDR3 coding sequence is TGCGCCAGCAGCCAAGAATGGGGGTCCGGCTATGGCTACACCTTC. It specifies CASSQEWGSGYGYTF.

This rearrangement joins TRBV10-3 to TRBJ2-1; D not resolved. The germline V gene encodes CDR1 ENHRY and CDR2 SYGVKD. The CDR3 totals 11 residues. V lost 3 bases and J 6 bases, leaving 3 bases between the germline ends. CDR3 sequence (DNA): TGTGCCATCAGTGACACCAATGAGCAGTTCTTC. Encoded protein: CAISDTNEQFF.

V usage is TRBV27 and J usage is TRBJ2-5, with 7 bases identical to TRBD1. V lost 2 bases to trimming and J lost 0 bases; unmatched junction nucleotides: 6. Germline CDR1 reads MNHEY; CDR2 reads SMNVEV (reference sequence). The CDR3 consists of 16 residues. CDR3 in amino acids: CASSLMVGTDQETQYF. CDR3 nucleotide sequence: TGTGCCAGCAGTTTAATGGTAGGGACAGACCAAGAGACCCAGTACTTC.

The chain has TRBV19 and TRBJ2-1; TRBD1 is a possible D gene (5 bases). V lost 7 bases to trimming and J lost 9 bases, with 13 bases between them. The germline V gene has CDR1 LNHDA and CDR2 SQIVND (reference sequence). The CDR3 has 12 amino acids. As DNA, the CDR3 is TGTGCCAGTAAGGGGCAGGGCGGTGAGCAGTTCTTC. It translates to CASKGQGGEQFF.

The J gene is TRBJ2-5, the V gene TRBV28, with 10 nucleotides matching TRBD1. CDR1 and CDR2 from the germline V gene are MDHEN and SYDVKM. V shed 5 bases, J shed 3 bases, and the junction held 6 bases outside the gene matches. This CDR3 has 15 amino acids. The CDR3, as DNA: TGTGCCAGCAGTGTGACAGGGGGCGTTAAAGAGACCCAGTACTTC. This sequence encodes CASSVTGGVKETQYF.

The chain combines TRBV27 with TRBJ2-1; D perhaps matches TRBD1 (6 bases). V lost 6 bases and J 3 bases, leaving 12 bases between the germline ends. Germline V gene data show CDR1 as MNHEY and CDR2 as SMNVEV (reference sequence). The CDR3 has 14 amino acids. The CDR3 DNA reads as TGTGCCAGCAGGGACAGAGGCTTCTACAATGAGCAGTTCTTC. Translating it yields CASRDRGFYNEQFF.

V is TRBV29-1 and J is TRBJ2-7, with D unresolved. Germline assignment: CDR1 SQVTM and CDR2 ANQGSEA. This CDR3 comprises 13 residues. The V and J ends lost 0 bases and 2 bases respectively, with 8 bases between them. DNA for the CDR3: TGCAGCGTTGAAGAGGTTTTAACCTACGAGCAGTACTTC. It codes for CSVEEVLTYEQYF.

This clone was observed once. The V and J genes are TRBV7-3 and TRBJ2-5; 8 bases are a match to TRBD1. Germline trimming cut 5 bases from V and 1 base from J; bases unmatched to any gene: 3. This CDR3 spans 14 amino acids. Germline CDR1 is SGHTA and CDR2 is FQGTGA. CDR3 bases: TGTGCCAGCAGCCCGGACAGGGCCCAAGAGACCCAGTACTTC. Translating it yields CASSPDRAQETQYF.

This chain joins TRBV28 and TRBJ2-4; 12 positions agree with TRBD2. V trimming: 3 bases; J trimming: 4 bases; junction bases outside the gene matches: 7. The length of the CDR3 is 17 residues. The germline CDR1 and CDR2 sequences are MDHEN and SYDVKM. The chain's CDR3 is CASSLYGLAGRKNIQYF. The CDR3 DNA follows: TGTGCCAGCAGTTTGTATGGACTAGCGGGAAGGAAAAACATTCAGTACTTC.

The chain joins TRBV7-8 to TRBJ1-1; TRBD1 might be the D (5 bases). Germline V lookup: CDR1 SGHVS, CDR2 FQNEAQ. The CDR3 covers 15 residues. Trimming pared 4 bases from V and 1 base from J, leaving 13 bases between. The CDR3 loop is CASSSPQGENTEAFF. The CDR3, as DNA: TGTGCCAGCAGCTCGCCCCAGGGCGAGAACACTGAAGCTTTCTTT. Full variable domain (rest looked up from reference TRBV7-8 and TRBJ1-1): GAGVSQSPRYKVAKRGQDVALRCDPISGHVSLFWYQQALGQGPEFLTYFQNEAQLDKSGLPSDRFFAERPEGSVSTLKIQRTQQEDSAVYLCASSSPQGENTEAFFGQGTRLTVV.

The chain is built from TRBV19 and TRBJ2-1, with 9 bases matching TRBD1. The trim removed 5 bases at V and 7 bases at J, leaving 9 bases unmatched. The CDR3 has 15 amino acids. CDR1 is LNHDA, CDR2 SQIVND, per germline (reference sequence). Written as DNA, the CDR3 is TGTGCCAGTAGTCCCTTCGGGACAGGGTGGAATGAGCAGTTCTTC. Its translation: CASSPFGTGWNEQFF.

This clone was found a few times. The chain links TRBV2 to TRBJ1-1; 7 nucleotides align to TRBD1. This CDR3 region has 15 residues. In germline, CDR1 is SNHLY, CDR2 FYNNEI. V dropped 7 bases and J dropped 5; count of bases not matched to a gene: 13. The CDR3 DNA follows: TGTGCCAGCACCACACACCCGGACAGGAGTACTGAAGCTTTCTTT. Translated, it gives CASTTHPDRSTEAFF.

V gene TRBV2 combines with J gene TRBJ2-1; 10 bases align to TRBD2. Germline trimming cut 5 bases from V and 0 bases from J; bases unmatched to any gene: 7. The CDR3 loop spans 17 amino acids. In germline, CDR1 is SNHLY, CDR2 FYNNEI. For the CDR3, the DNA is TGTGCCAGCAGTTATCCCGGGACTAGCGCCTCCTACAATGAGCAGTTCTTC. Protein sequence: CASSYPGTSASYNEQFF.